This is a list of T cell receptor beta chains from one sample in a study of neurological immune-mediated disorders. TCRdb independently ran MiXCR on the 5' RACE reads; one entry per CDR3 protein. The sample holds under 75,000 distinct CDR3 sequences; roughly 5.6% are singletons and the top ten take around 5.1%. Sequences were obtained from PBMCs. The receptors were gathered from a human donor with multiple sclerosis. The donor label of this sample is uncertain. Both conserved end residues are part of each CDR3. Clone size is given for some rows only: seen once, a few or many times, or a class if the clone is expanded.

J | size | V | CDR3
TRBJ2-5 | many | TRBV20-1 | CSAKSGGGETQYF
TRBJ2-1 | many | TRBV21-1 | CASSKGDRGGNEQFF
TRBJ1-1 | many | TRBV4-1 | CASSQAQGAFMNTEAFF
TRBJ2-5 | many | TRBV5-1 | CASSLGQKETQYF
TRBJ1-3 | few | TRBV4-2 | CASSQEGVRLAGNTIYF
TRBJ2-7 | - | TRBV4-1 | CASSQDPVQGYEQYF
TRBJ1-5 | many | TRBV7-9 | CASSNGGNQPQHF
TRBJ2-3 | many | TRBV19 | CASRPGTDTQYF
TRBJ2-7 | many | TRBV7-2 | CASSLVAGGPYEQYF
TRBJ2-1 | many | TRBV7-2 | CASSLVGGPSGHEQFF
TRBJ1-1 | many | TRBV7-9 | CASSLRSTEAFF
TRBJ1-1 | many | TRBV4-1 | CASSRPGPGAFF
TRBJ2-7 | many | TRBV10-3 | CAISETSGDPYEQYF